These T cell receptor beta chains were read from a single sample in a study of cytomegalovirus exposure and HLA in healthy donors. Sequencing used immunoSEQ multiplex PCR; TCRdb keeps in-frame clones, though not all of them. The data contain 210,000 or so clones, approximately 80% of them seen just once; the ten biggest clones take up about 1.4%. Sequences were obtained from PBMCs. All receptors derive from a girl aged 5-17 years in good health and CMV-seronegative. Each CDR3 is given with its conserved first and last residue. Fields, in order: J gene, V gene, clone size, D gene, CDR3 length, CDR3 protein, CDR3 DNA. D genes are given only for firm matches. The size field is filled for only some rows; it gives once, few, many or a size class.

J: TRBJ2-7; V: TRBV7-2; size: .; D: TRBD1; length: 15; CDR3: CASSSPGTGFYEQYF; DNA: TGTGCCAGCAGCTCCCCCGGGACAGGGTTCTACGAGCAGTACTTC
J: TRBJ2-5; V: TRBV2; size: once; D: TRBD1; length: 15; CDR3: CASGRDRGGLETQYF; DNA: TGTGCCAGTGGCCGGGACAGGGGAGGCTTGGAGACCCAGTACTTC
J: TRBJ2-1; V: TRBV19; size: .; D: .; length: 13; CDR3: CASNTGERSEQFF; DNA: TGTGCCAGTAACACGGGAGAGCGGAGTGAGCAGTTCTTC
J: TRBJ1-4; V: TRBV13; size: .; D: TRBD1; length: 14; CDR3: CASSSRTGNEKLFF; DNA: TGTGCCAGCAGCTCCCGGACAGGGAATGAAAAACTGTTTTTT
J: TRBJ2-1; V: TRBV14; size: few; D: .; length: 12; CDR3: CASSQDHRAQFF; DNA: TGTGCCAGCAGCCAAGATCACAGGGCGCAGTTCTTC
J: TRBJ1-1; V: TRBV28; size: once; D: TRBD1; length: 15; CDR3: CASVGWGQATWGAFF; DNA: TGTGCCAGCGTCGGATGGGGACAGGCAACCTGGGGTGCTTTCTTT
J: TRBJ2-5; V: TRBV5-8; size: .; D: TRBD1; length: 16; CDR3: CASSGLIGGLLETQYF; DNA: TGTGCCAGCAGCGGGTTGATAGGGGGCTTGTTGGAGACCCAGTACTTC
J: TRBJ2-5; V: TRBV11-2; size: .; D: TRBD1; length: 15; CDR3: CASSPRTGYVETQYF; DNA: TGTGCCAGCAGCCCACGGACAGGTTATGTGGAGACCCAGTACTTC
J: TRBJ1-2; V: TRBV28; size: .; D: .; length: 13; CDR3: CASSFRTAYGYTF; DNA: TGTGCCAGCAGTTTCCGGACAGCCTATGGCTACACCTTC
J: TRBJ2-7; V: TRBV28; size: once; D: .; length: 14; CDR3: CASNGAVLAYEQYF; DNA: TGTGCCAGCAACGGAGCAGTCCTCGCCTACGAGCAGTACTTC
J: TRBJ2-7; V: TRBV28; size: once; D: TRBD1; length: 14; CDR3: CASRETGDFSEQYF; DNA: TGTGCCAGCAGGGAGACAGGGGATTTCTCCGAGCAGTACTTC
J: TRBJ2-3; V: TRBV5-5; size: .; D: .; length: 13; CDR3: CASSLLSSGTQYF; DNA: TGTGCCAGCAGCTTACTAAGTAGCGGAACGCAGTATTTT
J: TRBJ2-7; V: TRBV9; size: .; D: .; length: 15; CDR3: CASSTSATQGYEQYF; DNA: TGTGCCAGCAGCACCTCAGCGACCCAAGGTTACGAGCAGTACTTC
J: TRBJ2-4; V: TRBV19; size: .; D: TRBD1; length: 14; CDR3: CASKQQGAEYIQYF; DNA: TGTGCCAGTAAACAACAGGGGGCTGAGTACATTCAGTACTTC
J: TRBJ1-5; V: TRBV28; size: .; D: TRBD1; length: 14; CDR3: CASSGTGLNQPQHF; DNA: TGTGCCAGCAGTGGGACAGGGCTGAATCAGCCCCAGCATTTT
J: TRBJ2-1; V: TRBV9; size: .; D: TRBD1; length: 17; CDR3: CASSVRSRDRGSYEQFF; DNA: TGTGCCAGCAGCGTAAGGTCTCGGGACAGGGGGTCTTATGAGCAGTTCTTC
J: TRBJ2-2; V: TRBV5-1; size: once; D: .; length: 13; CDR3: CASSDWGPGELFF; DNA: TGCGCCAGCAGCGATTGGGGGCCTGGGGAGCTGTTTTTT
J: TRBJ2-1; V: TRBV29-1; size: .; D: .; length: 12; CDR3: CSERLNPGEQFF; DNA: TGCAGCGAACGTCTGAACCCCGGTGAGCAGTTCTTC
J: TRBJ1-6; V: TRBV5-4; size: few; D: .; length: 14; CDR3: CASSFKGPGSPLHF; DNA: TGTGCCAGCAGCTTCAAAGGCCCAGGGTCACCCCTCCACTTT
J: TRBJ1-1; V: TRBV6-4; size: .; D: .; length: 13; CDR3: CASSAGEGTEAFF; DNA: TGTGCCAGCAGTGCGGGGGAGGGGACTGAAGCTTTCTTT
J: TRBJ1-1; V: TRBV5-4; size: .; D: .; length: 17; CDR3: CASSPRGGISPNTEAFF; DNA: TGTGCCAGCAGCCCCCGCGGGGGAATCTCGCCGAACACTGAAGCTTTCTTT
J: TRBJ2-7; V: TRBV7-9; size: once; D: TRBD2; length: 12; CDR3: CSSRTSGGSGYF; DNA: TGTTCCAGCCGGACTAGCGGGGGAAGTGGGTACTTC
J: TRBJ1-1; V: TRBV28; size: .; D: .; length: 16; CDR3: CASEVRGAELNTEAFF; DNA: TGTGCCAGCGAAGTACGGGGGGCCGAACTGAACACTGAAGCTTTCTTT
J: TRBJ1-2; V: TRBV4-3; size: .; D: .; length: 13; CDR3: CASSQDPRDGYTF; DNA: TGCGCCAGCAGCCAAGATCCGCGGGACGGCTACACCTTC
J: TRBJ2-7; V: TRBV7-2; size: once; D: .; length: 14; CDR3: CASTSGLALDEQYF; DNA: TGTGCCAGCACCTCTGGGCTAGCGCTAGACGAGCAGTACTTC
J: TRBJ2-5; V: TRBV5-6; size: .; D: .; length: 18; CDR3: CASSLGVGMGPGRETQYF; DNA: TGTGCCAGCAGCTTGGGAGTGGGTATGGGCCCTGGTCGAGAGACCCAGTACTTC
J: TRBJ1-1; V: TRBV10-2; size: .; D: TRBD1; length: 16; CDR3: CASSETDQGANTEAFF; DNA: TGCGCCAGCAGTGAAACCGACCAGGGGGCGAACACCGAAGCTTTCTTT
J: TRBJ1-3; V: TRBV18; size: .; D: .; length: 15; CDR3: CASSPPDSSGNTIYF; DNA: TGTGCCAGCTCACCACCGGACTCCTCTGGAAACACCATATATTTT
J: TRBJ1-1; V: TRBV7-9; size: .; D: .; length: 14; CDR3: CASSPSGGAPEAFF; DNA: TGTGCCAGCAGCCCCTCGGGGGGGGCGCCTGAAGCTTTCTTT
J: TRBJ2-7; V: TRBV2; size: .; D: .; length: 14; CDR3: CASSGTPTSYEQYF; DNA: TGTGCCAGCAGTGGGACTCCCACCTCCTACGAGCAGTACTTC
J: TRBJ2-4; V: TRBV18; size: .; D: .; length: 16; CDR3: CASSPPAARAKNIQYF; DNA: TGTGCCAGCTCACCACCGGCGGCAAGAGCCAAAAACATTCAGTACTTC
J: TRBJ1-4; V: TRBV27; size: few; D: TRBD1; length: 15; CDR3: CASSLGTEANEKLFF; DNA: TGTGCCAGCAGTTTGGGGACAGAAGCTAATGAAAAACTGTTTTTT
J: TRBJ2-1; V: TRBV19; size: .; D: TRBD2; length: 15; CDR3: CASRLTSGVYNEQFF; DNA: TGTGCCAGTAGGTTAACTAGCGGGGTCTACAATGAGCAGTTCTTC
J: TRBJ2-3; V: TRBV5-4; size: .; D: TRBD2; length: 14; CDR3: CASSFTSGGETQYF; DNA: TGTGCCAGCAGCTTCACTAGCGGGGGGGAAACGCAGTATTTT
J: TRBJ1-1; V: TRBV18; size: .; D: .; length: 13; CDR3: CASSRLRGTEAFF; DNA: TGTGCCAGCTCACGTCTCCGGGGCACTGAAGCTTTCTTT
J: TRBJ1-2; V: TRBV7-9; size: .; D: .; length: 13; CDR3: CASSLNSGGGYTF; DNA: TGTGCCAGCAGCTTAAATTCCGGAGGTGGCTACACCTTC
J: TRBJ2-4; V: TRBV7-2; size: .; D: TRBD2; length: 15; CDR3: CASSYRTSKFDIQYF; DNA: TGTGCCAGCAGCTATAGGACTAGCAAGTTTGACATTCAGTACTTC
J: TRBJ1-2; V: TRBV6-1; size: .; D: TRBD1; length: 14; CDR3: CASSESGQGYGYTF; DNA: TGTGCCAGCAGTGAGTCGGGACAGGGCTATGGCTACACCTTC
J: TRBJ2-1; V: TRBV28; size: .; D: .; length: 15; CDR3: CASSLYRSLYNEQFF; DNA: TGTGCCAGCAGTTTATACAGGAGCCTATACAATGAGCAGTTCTTC
J: TRBJ2-6; V: TRBV6-4; size: few; D: .; length: 16; CDR3: CASSPQGLSGANVLTF; DNA: TGTGCCAGCAGTCCGCAGGGACTCTCTGGGGCCAACGTCCTGACTTTC
J: TRBJ2-7; V: TRBV2; size: once; D: .; length: 14; CDR3: CASSEVGGAYEQYF; DNA: TGTGCCAGCAGTGAAGTAGGGGGAGCCTACGAGCAGTACTTC
J: TRBJ1-3; V: TRBV7-2; size: .; D: .; length: 15; CDR3: CASSEQGSWGNTIYF; DNA: TGTGCCAGCAGCGAACAGGGTTCGTGGGGAAACACCATATATTTT
J: TRBJ2-7; V: TRBV19; size: .; D: .; length: 14; CDR3: CASSIAAGATEQYF; DNA: TGTGCCAGTAGTATAGCGGCGGGGGCGACTGAGCAGTACTTC
J: TRBJ2-7; V: TRBV5-1; size: once; D: TRBD1; length: 13; CDR3: CASSLRGLHEQYF; DNA: TGCGCCAGCAGCTTAAGGGGGCTGCACGAGCAGTACTTC
J: TRBJ2-2; V: TRBV15; size: .; D: .; length: 15; CDR3: CATSREVFSSGELFF; DNA: TGTGCCACCAGCAGAGAGGTTTTCTCCAGCGGGGAGCTGTTTTTT
J: TRBJ2-3; V: TRBV5-1; size: .; D: TRBD2; length: 18; CDR3: CASSLGAGGTSSTDTQYF; DNA: TGCGCCAGCAGCTTGGGAGCGGGAGGGACCTCTAGCACAGATACGCAGTATTTT
J: TRBJ2-2; V: TRBV6-6; size: .; D: TRBD1; length: 16; CDR3: CASSYPRTGGTGELFF; DNA: TGTGCCAGCAGTTACCCCCGGACAGGGGGCACCGGGGAGCTGTTTTTT
J: TRBJ1-2; V: TRBV6-1; size: .; D: TRBD1; length: 13; CDR3: CASRLTLGQGYTF; DNA: TGTGCCAGTCGGTTGACCCTGGGACAGGGCTACACCTTC
J: TRBJ1-1; V: TRBV25-1; size: .; D: .; length: 14; CDR3: CASSVQGGYTEAFF; DNA: TGTGCCAGCAGTGTACAGGGAGGGTACACTGAAGCTTTCTTT
J: TRBJ2-7; V: TRBV5-1; size: .; D: TRBD2; length: 17; CDR3: CASSLGASGRPPYEQYF; DNA: TGCGCCAGCAGCTTGGGGGCTAGCGGGAGACCCCCCTACGAGCAGTACTTC
J: TRBJ1-1; V: TRBV13; size: .; D: .; length: 16; CDR3: CASSSQKQGWNTEAFF; DNA: TGTGCCAGCAGCTCCCAAAAACAGGGATGGAACACTGAAGCTTTCTTT
J: TRBJ1-2; V: TRBV9; size: .; D: TRBD1; length: 16; CDR3: CASSAVGQGAGYGYTF; DNA: TGTGCCAGCAGCGCTGTTGGACAGGGGGCCGGTTATGGCTACACCTTC
J: TRBJ2-2; V: TRBV29-1; size: .; D: .; length: 16; CDR3: CSVEADYGQNTGELFF; DNA: TGCAGCGTGGAGGCTGATTACGGGCAGAACACCGGGGAGCTGTTTTTT